What follows describes a single TCR beta chain. Its antigen is currently not known. One base away there is no much larger clone; base qualities are not given. This sample was taken from a study of beta chain features in type 1 diabetes (dated by TCRdb to between 2017 and 2018). Regarding the study in general: Mean age, gender distribution, total cell number and subset yield did not differ between patients and healthy donors. A total of under 120,000,000 sorted cells were examined across all samples, and RNA yield correlated strongly with the number of cells per subset. In the study, TCRB repertoires of sorted circulating CD4+ T cell subsets from recently diagnosed type 1 diabetes patients were compared with those of matched healthy donors. Whereas all 30 or so donors provided naive and central memory subsets, regulatory and stem cell-like memory subsets were isolated from just 8 patients and roughly eight healthy donors. Overall study outcomes, separate from this receptor: Only small numbers of individuals were included in the HLA sub-analyses, which left unresolved whether HLA type had any influence on TCRB rearrangement. Shorter templates might be favored by PCR, yet because patient and control samples were amplified and corrected together, any such skew would affect both groups equally. Because cDNA was sequenced instead of genomic DNA, highly expressing activated cells could be over-represented, though the groups showed no difference in activation or CD3 levels. Fewer insertions and more nucleotide deletions at VDJ recombination sites were observed in patients with type 1 diabetes, implying thymic rearrangement abnormalities. Type 1 diabetes patients showed a moderate but significant shortening of TCRB CDR3 length in all four CD4+ subsets. Naive, central memory and regulatory TCRB repertoires appeared to be more similar among patients than among healthy donors.

Each donor gave one peripheral blood draw, averaging approximately 0.12 L, which was collected into heparinised tubes. A BD FACSAria II and a panel including CD45RO, CCR7, CD25, CD127, CD95 and CD27 were used to sort naive, central memory, regulatory and stem cell-like memory CD4+ T cells. Purity was above 98% for every sorted population. PBMCs were separated immediately by Lymphoprep density gradient centrifugation and were stained directly, without being cultured. So that batch effects would be minimized, each experiment stained and sorted samples in pairs, pairing one healthy donor with one patient. The entire amount of isolated RNA was reverse transcribed using the High Capacity cDNA Reverse Transcription Kit, so the sequenced TCRB transcripts were expressed ones. Deep immunoSEQ sequencing was applied to naive, central memory and regulatory T cell samples, giving an average of about 3.8 million total reads per sample. After sorted cells were lysed in RLT buffer, RNA was extracted with DNase-treated RNeasy Micro or Mini kits, with the choice depending on cell number. Each cell subset was processed separately to prevent cross-contamination, with patient and healthy donor samples processed together. Using the immunoSEQ multiplex PCR, TCRB sequences were amplified from cDNA into 87-bp fragments spanning the CDR3 region. Sequencing of the amplicons was performed on the Illumina HiSeq platform. The paper's processing steps were these. PCR bias was corrected computationally using synthetic template baselines, and reads within Hamming distance 2 were collapsed, with unmergeable singletons discarded. Reads were aligned against IMGT to assign V, D and J genes, CDR3 length and insertions or deletions at six rearrangement sites. Within each subset, clonotype counts were normalized to the number of sorted cells before true diversity and Gini coefficients were calculated with the tcR R package. The overlap coefficient, calculated on TCRB nucleotide sequences, was used to quantify repertoire sharing. As a proxy for the pre-selection repertoire, out-of-frame TCRB sequences from naive cells were analyzed. Imported from immuneACCESS, the table was reduced by TCRdb to in-frame sequences with V and J called. These copies leave out some clones; in studies compared against another copy, an unresolved V gene accounts for under half, and the cause of the remainder is not known. V, J and clone size are those of that table, while D and trimming were read from the DNA. The sample yields about 230,000 clones; 7.5% to 10% were counted once. Just under 0.035% of the sample is held by the ten biggest clonotypes.

The sequence came from a woman aged 18 to 35 in good health. The sequencing sample was made of naive CD4+ T cells from blood. In the paper's terms, the cell subset or site label means: true naive CD4+ T cells.

CDR3 reads: CAWSAGFNQPQHF. The bases are TGTGCCTGGAGCGCGGGGTTCAATCAGCCCCAGCATTTT. The receptor chain draws on TRBV30 and TRBJ1-5, with the D gene uncertain. V is clipped by 3 bases and J by 3 bases, and the sequence between their germline boundaries is 9 bases long. According to the germline V gene (reference sequence), CDR1 reads GTSNPN and CDR2 reads SVGIG. The CDR3, cysteine through phenylalanine, is 13 amino acids long. The only DNA kept is the CDR3, 39 bases in frame from the first base.